The rows below give T cell receptor beta chains drawn from one sample of a study of blood T cell repertoires in COVID-19. Method: immunoSEQ multiplex PCR; TCRdb's copy keeps in-frame clones and lacks some. The data hold around 55,000 clones, with roughly 90% observed a single time. The sequenced sample was peripheral blood. All receptors come from a man aged 60-69 years with active COVID-19. CDR3s include the opening cysteine and the closing phenylalanine or tryptophan. D genes are given only for firm matches. The listing skips clone size in some rows; elsewhere it reads once, few, many or a size class.

>-|TRBV4-1|TRBD2|TRBJ2-2
CASSQPGLVNTGELFF
TGCGCCAGCAGCCAGCCGGGACTAGTAAACACCGGGGAGCTGTTTTTT
>-|TRBV14|-|TRBJ2-7
CASRHTEAQIYEQYF
TGTGCCAGCAGACATACAGAAGCCCAGATCTACGAGCAGTACTTC
>-|TRBV4-1|TRBD1|TRBJ1-5
CASSQRLGTGFYSNQPQHF
TGCGCCAGCAGCCAAAGGTTAGGGACAGGGTTTTATAGCAATCAGCCCCAGCATTTT
>-|TRBV6-5|TRBD1|TRBJ1-2
CASSYLQGAGYTF
TGTGCCAGCAGTTACCTACAGGGGGCTGGCTACACCTTC
>-|TRBV6-1|-|TRBJ2-7
CASSEGQAYEQYF
TGTGCCAGCAGTGAAGGACAGGCCTACGAGCAGTACTTC
>-|TRBV4-1|TRBD2|TRBJ2-5
CASSHPGLADGAQYF
TGCGCCAGCAGCCACCCGGGACTAGCGGACGGGGCCCAGTACTTC
>-|TRBV28|-|TRBJ2-2
CASSLGTPTGELFF
TGTGCCAGCAGTTTAGGGACACCGACCGGGGAGCTGTTTTTT
>-|TRBV12-5|TRBD2|TRBJ2-4
CASGLDWTKREAKNIQYF
TGTGCTAGTGGTTTGGATTGGACTAAGCGGGAAGCCAAAAACATTCAGTACTTC
>-|TRBV2|-|TRBJ1-4
CASRFDRTTNEKLFF
TGTGCCAGCAGGTTCGACAGGACAACTAATGAAAAACTGTTTTTT
>-|TRBV27|-|TRBJ1-1
CASGNSRAGTEAFF
TGTGCCAGCGGAAACTCGAGGGCGGGTACTGAAGCTTTCTTT
>-|TRBV3-1/TRBV3-2|-|TRBJ2-2
CASSQGRQTRPGELFF
TGTGCCAGCAGCCAAGGACGCCAGACCAGGCCCGGGGAGCTGTTTTTT
>-|TRBV9|TRBD2|TRBJ2-2
CASTWGGTGELFF
TGTGCCAGCACCTGGGGGGGGACCGGGGAGCTGTTTTTT
>-|TRBV14|-|TRBJ1-2
CASSQDRGLGYTF
TGTGCCAGCAGCCAAGACAGGGGCCTCGGCTACACCTTC
>-|TRBV4-2|-|TRBJ1-1
CASSQDGHRVDTEAFF
TGTGCCAGCAGCCAAGACGGCCACAGGGTAGACACTGAAGCTTTCTTT
>-|TRBV11-3|-|TRBJ2-1
CASSLTVGLGWKGEQFF
TGTGCCAGCAGCTTGACAGTGGGCCTAGGTTGGAAGGGTGAGCAGTTCTTC
>few|TRBV5-1|TRBD2|TRBJ2-1
CASSSKAAGTGGSYNEQFF
TGCGCCAGCAGCTCCAAGGCAGCGGGGACCGGGGGGTCCTACAATGAGCAGTTCTTC
>-|TRBV27|TRBD2|TRBJ2-7
CASSWAGAYEQYF
TGTGCCAGCAGTTGGGCGGGAGCCTACGAGCAGTACTTC
>-|TRBV11-2|TRBD2|TRBJ2-1
CASSSLAGESLNEQFF
TGTGCCAGCAGCTCGTTAGCGGGAGAGTCGCTTAATGAGCAGTTCTTC
>-|TRBV28|TRBD1|TRBJ2-7
CASSPGQGPPYEQYF
TGTGCCAGCAGTCCCGGACAGGGACCCCCTTACGAGCAGTACTTC
>few|TRBV2|TRBD2|TRBJ2-1
CASVTSGSYNEQFF
TGTGCCAGCGTAACTAGCGGGAGTTACAATGAGCAGTTCTTC
>-|TRBV19|-|TRBJ2-3
CASRAATDTQYF
TGTGCCAGCCGAGCGGCCACAGATACGCAGTATTTT
>-|TRBV2|-|TRBJ1-2
CASSAGRGYTF
TGTGCCAGCAGTGCGGGGAGAGGCTACACCTTC
>-|TRBV7-9|TRBD2|TRBJ2-1
CASSLGLAGDEQFF
TGTGCCAGCAGCTTAGGGCTAGCGGGGGACGAGCAGTTCTTC
>once|TRBV11-2|TRBD2|TRBJ2-3
CASSLSGTSGSYTQYF
TGTGCCAGCAGCTTATCAGGGACTAGCGGGAGCTATACGCAGTATTTT
>once|TRBV19|-|TRBJ2-1
CASSIRSRHLLYNEQFF
TGTGCCAGTAGTATAAGGTCGCGGCACCTCCTTTACAATGAGCAGTTCTTC
>-|TRBV29-1|TRBD1|TRBJ2-7
CSGDRGNEQYF
TGCAGCGGGGACAGGGGGAACGAGCAGTACTTC
>-|TRBV18|-|TRBJ2-3
CASSPRAQGTQYF
TGTGCCAGCTCACCAAGGGCACAGGGTACGCAGTATTTT